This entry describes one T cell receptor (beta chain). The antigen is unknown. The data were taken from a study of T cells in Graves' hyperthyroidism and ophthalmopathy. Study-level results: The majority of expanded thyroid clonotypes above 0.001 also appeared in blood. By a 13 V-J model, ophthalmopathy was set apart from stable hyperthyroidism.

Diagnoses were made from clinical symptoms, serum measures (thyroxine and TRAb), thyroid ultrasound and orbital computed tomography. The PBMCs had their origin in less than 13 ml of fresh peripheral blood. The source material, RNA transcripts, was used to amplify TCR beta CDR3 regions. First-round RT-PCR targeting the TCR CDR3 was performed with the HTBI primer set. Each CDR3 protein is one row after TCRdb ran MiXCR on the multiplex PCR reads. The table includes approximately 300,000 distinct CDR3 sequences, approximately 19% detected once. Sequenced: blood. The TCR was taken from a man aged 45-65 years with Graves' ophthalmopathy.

CDR3 loop: CASSSIGVDGYTF. The CDR3 DNA follows: TGTGCCAGCAGCTCGATAGGGGTGGATGGCTACACCTTC. The gene calls are TRBV7-8 and TRBJ1-2, with a possible D match to TRBD1 (5 bases). The CDR3 consists of 13 residues. Per the germline V gene, CDR1 is SGHVS and CDR2 is FQNEAQ. Trimming removed 4 bases from V and 6 bases from J, with 12 bases in between.